This passage covers 16 T cell receptor beta chains from one sample sequenced in a study of CD8+ T cells in alopecia areata. RNA was isolated and reverse transcribed to cDNA, the sequencing template. The method was immunoSEQ multiplex PCR; TCRdb's version includes in-frame clones alone and lacks a portion of them. The profile shows under 75,000 clones, approximately 45% of them singletons. Sequencing was performed on CD8+ T cells sorted from blood, taken at week 0. The receptors were gathered from a human donor with alopecia areata.

This clone has more than one count but fewer than ten. The chain employs TRBV4-1 and TRBJ2-7; D perhaps matches TRBD2 (6 bases). In germline, CDR1 is MGHRA, CDR2 YSYEKL. V gave up 7 bases and J gave up 4 bases, with 20 bases separating them. The CDR3 extends over 15 amino acids. Here the CDR3 DNA reads TGCGCCAGCACTCACTCGCGGAGGGATGCATACGAGCAGTACTTC. Translated: CASTHSRRDAYEQYF.

This clone was counted once. V and J are TRBV6-5 and TRBJ2-1; D not resolved. The germline V and J ends were trimmed by 5 bases and 9 bases, with 14 bases remaining between them. The CDR3 loop spans 13 amino acids. The germline V gene encodes CDR1 MNHEY and CDR2 SVGAGI. In nucleotides, the CDR3 is TGTGCCAGCAGTAACGACTGGGGTGGTGAGCAGTTCTTC. Translated, it gives CASSNDWGGEQFF.

This clone has just a few counts. The V and J genes are TRBV29-1 and TRBJ2-2, with D hard to call. CDR3 length: 14 amino acids. CDR1 is SQVTM and CDR2 is ANQGSEA in the germline V gene. The V and J ends lost 3 bases and 3 bases respectively, with 11 bases between them. The DNA for the CDR3 is TGCAGCGTTGATTTTCAAGGGTACACCGGGGAGCTGTTTTTT. Translated, it gives CSVDFQGYTGELFF.

The chain combines TRBV29-1 with TRBJ2-2; tentatively, D is TRBD2 (6 bases). The CDR3 is 13 residues long. The germline gives CDR1 SQVTM, CDR2 ANQGSEA. Trimming shortened V by 2 bases and J by 5 bases, and 9 bases separated the two germline ends. CDR3 loop: CSVERGVTGELFF. The CDR3 coding sequence is TGCAGCGTTGAACGCGGGGTAACCGGGGAGCTGTTTTTT.

This chain joins TRBV27 and TRBJ2-7; no clear D gene. The CDR3 totals 13 residues. Germline V gene data show CDR1 as MNHEY and CDR2 as SMNVEV (reference sequence). V gave up 5 bases and J gave up 7 bases, with 15 bases separating them. DNA for the CDR3: TGTGCCAGCAGTCACACGCCGCGGATAGAGCAGTACTTC. The encoded protein is CASSHTPRIEQYF.

There are a few counts of this clone. The J gene is TRBJ2-2, the V gene TRBV11-2, with D possibly TRBD2 on 6 matching bases. Germline V lookup: CDR1 SGHAT, CDR2 FQNNGV. Trimming shortened V by 5 bases and J by 7 bases, and 11 bases separated the two germline ends. The CDR3 consists of 13 residues. The CDR3 coding sequence is TGTGCCAGCAGCACGGGAGTTGTCGGGGAGCTGTTTTTT. As protein: CASSTGVVGELFF.

The genes are TRBV7-9 and TRBJ2-1; no reliable D call. Germline CDR1 reads SEHNR; CDR2 reads FQNEAQ (reference sequence). The CDR3 extends over 12 amino acids. V shed 5 bases and J shed 9 bases, with 11 bases lying between them. Here the CDR3 reads CASSVVVGEQFF. Here the CDR3 DNA reads TGTGCCAGCAGCGTCGTAGTGGGTGAGCAGTTCTTC.

To note about this clone: Relative to the germline gene, one junction end is altered; a read error may explain this. The V gene is TRBV30, the J gene TRBJ2-7; maybe TRBD1 (5 bases). The CDR3 extends over 13 amino acids. Germline CDR1 reads GTSNPN; CDR2 reads SVGIG (reference sequence). The CDR3 DNA follows: TGTGCCTGGAGTGTCTGGGGCTCCGACGAGCAGTACTTC. Translation: CAWSVWGSDEQYF. Based on the CDR3 plus reference TRBV30 and TRBJ2-7, the full variable domain is SQTIHQWPATLVQPVGSPLSLECTVEGTSNPNLYWYRQAAGRGLQLLFYSVGIGQISSEVPQNLSASRPQDRQFILSSKKLLLSDSGFYLCAWSVWGSDEQYFGPGTRLTVT.

The chain links TRBV29-1 to TRBJ2-2, with a tentative D call TRBD2 (5 bases). This CDR3 is built from 14 residues. V was cut by 5 bases and J by 2 bases, with 12 bases left in between. The germline V gene has CDR1 SQVTM and CDR2 ANQGSEA. This CDR3 is CSVTGRGNTGELFF. The CDR3 DNA reads as TGCAGCGTTACTGGGAGAGGTAACACCGGGGAGCTGTTTTTT.

This sequence joins TRBV29-1 and TRBJ2-7; maybe TRBD1 (7 bases). The CDR3 is made up of 16 amino acids. The ends were cut back, 4 bases at V and 5 bases at J, with 24 bases in the middle. From germline, CDR1 is SQVTM and CDR2 ANQGSEA. CDR3 in DNA: TGCAGCGTTGCGGGAACTGCGGCAGGGGGGTCCCACGAGCAGTACTTC. Protein product: CSVAGTAAGGSHEQYF.

The chain uses TRBV5-1 and TRBJ2-7, with TRBD2 as a possible D gene (5 bases). Trimming stripped 5 bases from V and 2 bases from J, with 20 bases between. The V gene's germline CDR1 is SGHRS and CDR2 YFSETQ. There are 16 residues in the CDR3. The CDR3 is CASRPIMRTPAYEQYF. CDR3 nucleotides: TGCGCCAGCAGGCCGATAATGAGGACTCCAGCCTACGAGCAGTACTTC.

The genes are TRBV27 and TRBJ1-4, with D possibly TRBD1 on 6 matching bases. The CDR3 runs to 15 residues. Germline loops: CDR1 MNHEY, CDR2 SMNVEV (reference sequence). The V end lost 5 bases, the J end lost 1 base, and 11 bases lay between the germline ends. The CDR3 DNA reads TGTGCCAGCAGTCCAATACAGGGAACTAATGAAAAACTGTTTTTT. Translation gives CASSPIQGTNEKLFF.

In nucleotides, the CDR3 is TGTGCCAGCAGCGGGACGGGACGGAGCTCCTACAATGAGCAGTTCTTC. Translating it yields CASSGTGRSSYNEQFF. The chain recombines TRBV13 with TRBJ2-1; tentatively, D is TRBD1 or TRBD2 (5 bases each). CDR1 PRHDT and CDR2 FYEKMQ come from the germline V gene (reference sequence). The germline V and J ends were trimmed by 5 bases and 0 bases, with 14 bases remaining between them. The CDR3 runs to 16 residues.

The chain couples TRBV30 to TRBJ2-3; 13 nucleotides line up with TRBD2. The CDR3 covers 16 residues. J gave up 4 bases and V 4 bases, and 8 bases lay outside the gene matches. Germline loops: CDR1 GTSNPN, CDR2 SVGIG (reference sequence). CDR3 nucleotides: TGTGCCTGGACCGGGACTAGCGGGGAAGACGCAGATACGCAGTATTTT. Encoded protein: CAWTGTSGEDADTQYF.

The V call is TRBV7-8, the J call TRBJ2-7, with D uncertain. Germline values: CDR1 SGHVS, CDR2 FQNEAQ. There are 15 residues in the CDR3. Trimming shortened V by 5 bases and J by 4 bases, and 18 bases separated the two germline ends. CDR3 amino acids: CASSTLESGSYEQYF. The CDR3 DNA is TGTGCCAGCAGCACCCTAGAGTCCGGGTCGTACGAGCAGTACTTC.

This chain connects TRBV5-1 to TRBJ2-7; 7 positions agree with TRBD1. Losses at the gene ends were 2 bases for V and 7 bases for J; bases not matched to a gene: 12. The CDR3 has 15 amino acids. Looked up from germline, CDR1 is SGHRS and CDR2 is YFSETQ. This CDR3 reads CASSFSGGFREEQYF. The CDR3 DNA reads TGCGCCAGCAGCTTCTCAGGGGGTTTCCGAGAGGAGCAGTACTTC.